The entry below describes one T cell receptor (beta chain). Its antigen is not known. TCR sequencing used cDNA made by reverse transcription of extracted RNA. Clones were read by immunoSEQ multiplex PCR, and TCRdb kept only the in-frame ones, dropping some. The sample carries 110,000 to 150,000 clones, around 60% recorded once. This entry comes from a study of CD8+ T cells in alopecia areata. Across the whole study: Patients in the treated group were given tofacitinib by mouth, 5 to 10 mg twice a day.

The investigators collected lesional scalp punch biopsies and peripheral blood from alopecia areata patients. Findings and caveats of the study: Scalp samples also contribute reads from the resident alphabeta T cells found in normal skin. Lesional scalp, notably in alopecia totalis/universalis, had clonality above that of normal scalp.

The CDR3 contains 15 residues. Germline V gene lookup returns CDR1 KGHSH and CDR2 LQKENI. V was clipped by 3 bases and J by 8 bases, with 14 bases between them. The sequence was obtained from a human donor with alopecia areata. The chain has TRBV18 and TRBJ1-6, with D possibly matching TRBD1 (6 bases). This sample comprised CD4+ T cells sorted from blood, obtained at week 0. CDR3 protein: CASSPSAGAYSPLHF. For the CDR3, the DNA is TGTGCCAGCTCACCTAGCGCAGGGGCCTATTCACCCCTCCACTTT. Variable domain in full (rest from reference TRBV18 and TRBJ1-6): NAGVMQNPRHLVRRRGQEARLRCSPMKGHSHVYWYRQLPEEGLKFMVYLQKENIIDESGMPKERFSAEFPKEGPSILRIQQVVRGDSAAYFCASSPSAGAYSPLHFGNGTRLTVT.